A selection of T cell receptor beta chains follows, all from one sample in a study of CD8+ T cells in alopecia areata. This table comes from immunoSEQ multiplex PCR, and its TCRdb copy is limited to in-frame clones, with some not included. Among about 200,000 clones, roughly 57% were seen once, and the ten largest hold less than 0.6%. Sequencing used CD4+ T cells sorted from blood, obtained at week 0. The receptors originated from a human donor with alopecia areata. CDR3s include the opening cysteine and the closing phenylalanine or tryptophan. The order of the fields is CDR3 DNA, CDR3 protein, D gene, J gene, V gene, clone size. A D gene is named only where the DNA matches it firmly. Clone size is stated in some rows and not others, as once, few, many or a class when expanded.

TGTGCCAGCAGCCCTCCAGGGATGCTGATGAACACTGAAGCTTTCTTT | CASSPPGMLMNTEAFF | NA | TRBJ1-1 | TRBV28 | NA
TGCAGCGTTCTCCGAAAATTGAACACTGAAGCTTTCTTT | CSVLRKLNTEAFF | NA | TRBJ1-1 | TRBV29-1 | few
TGTGCCAGCAGTCCACGACAGGGCTACTCCTACGAGCAGTACTTC | CASSPRQGYSYEQYF | TRBD1 | TRBJ2-7 | TRBV6-1 | NA
TGTGCCAGCTCACCAAACTGGGACAATGAGCAGTTCTTC | CASSPNWDNEQFF | NA | TRBJ2-1 | TRBV18 | few
TGTGCCTGGATTAGGGGAGGAAACACTGAAGCTTTCTTT | CAWIRGGNTEAFF | NA | TRBJ1-1 | TRBV30 | NA
TGTGCCAGCAGCCAAGCCGGACTAGCGGGGGCCAATGAGCAGTTCTTC | CASSQAGLAGANEQFF | TRBD2 | TRBJ2-1 | TRBV14 | few
TGCGCCAGCAGCCAATATAGCGGAACAACCACAGATACGCAGTATTTT | CASSQYSGTTTDTQYF | NA | TRBJ2-3 | TRBV4-1 | NA
TGTGCCAGCAGTGCCGAGAGGATAAACACAGATACGCAGTATTTT | CASSAERINTDTQYF | NA | TRBJ2-3 | TRBV2 | many
TGTGCCAGCAGCCGTAAGACTAGGCTCCGAGAGACCCAGTACTTC | CASSRKTRLRETQYF | NA | TRBJ2-5 | TRBV7-2 | NA
TGTGCCAGTGGCCGATCCGGAGTCGAGTACGAGCAGTACTTC | CASGRSGVEYEQYF | NA | TRBJ2-7 | TRBV25-1 | few
TGTGCCATCAGTTCCGGGACAGGGGGCGCTTATGGCTACACCTTC | CAISSGTGGAYGYTF | TRBD1 | TRBJ1-2 | TRBV10-3 | NA
TGTGCCTGGAGTTTCCGAACTCGACAGGGGAGGAATGAGCAGTTCTTC | CAWSFRTRQGRNEQFF | TRBD1 | TRBJ2-1 | TRBV30 | few
TGTGCCTGGAGCGGTACAGGGAGTAACTATGGCTACACCTTC | CAWSGTGSNYGYTF | NA | TRBJ1-2 | TRBV30 | NA
TGTGCCAGCAGCCCCCAGTTGACCACCCACACTGAAGCTTTCTTT | CASSPQLTTHTEAFF | NA | TRBJ1-1 | TRBV6-5 | few
TGCGCCAGCAGCCCAGGGACCTACAATGAGCAGTTCTTC | CASSPGTYNEQFF | NA | TRBJ2-1 | TRBV5-1 | NA
TGCGCCAGCAGCATGACGGGCACCGGGGAGCTGTTTTTT | CASSMTGTGELFF | NA | TRBJ2-2 | TRBV5-1 | NA
TGCAGCGCCAGATCTGGACAGGCTGGGGATCCGTATGGCTACACCTTC | CSARSGQAGDPYGYTF | TRBD1 | TRBJ1-2 | TRBV29-1 | NA
TGTGCCAGCAGCCAGGGGCCCTTCATGACGCAAGACAATGAGCAGTTCTTC | CASSQGPFMTQDNEQFF | NA | TRBJ2-1 | TRBV4-2 | NA